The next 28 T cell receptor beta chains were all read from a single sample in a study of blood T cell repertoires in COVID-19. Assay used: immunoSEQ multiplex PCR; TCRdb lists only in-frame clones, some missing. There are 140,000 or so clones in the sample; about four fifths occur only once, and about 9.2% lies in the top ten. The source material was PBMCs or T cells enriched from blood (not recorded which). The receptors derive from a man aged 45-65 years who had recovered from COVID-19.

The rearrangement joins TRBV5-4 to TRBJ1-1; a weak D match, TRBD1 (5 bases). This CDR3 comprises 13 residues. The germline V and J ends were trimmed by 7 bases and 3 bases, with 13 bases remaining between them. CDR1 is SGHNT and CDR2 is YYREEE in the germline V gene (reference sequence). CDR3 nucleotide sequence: TGTGCCAGCGGGGGGGTACGGGACACTGAAGCTTTCTTT. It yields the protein CASGGVRDTEAFF.

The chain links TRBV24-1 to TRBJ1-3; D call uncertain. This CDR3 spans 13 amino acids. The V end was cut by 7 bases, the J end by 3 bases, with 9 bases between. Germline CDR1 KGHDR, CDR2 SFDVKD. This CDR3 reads CATSGTIGNTIYF. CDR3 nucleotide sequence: TGTGCCACCAGCGGAACTATTGGAAACACCATATATTTT.

The DNA for the CDR3 is TGTGCCAGCAGCCAAGATATCTCTAGCGGGGGGGCGGAGACCCAGTACTTC. This sequence encodes CASSQDISSGGAETQYF. V and J are TRBV4-2 and TRBJ2-5; TRBD2 aligns across 12 bases. The CDR3 contains 17 residues. Germline assignment: CDR1 LGHNA and CDR2 YNFKEQ. J lost 5 bases, V lost 0 bases, and 7 bases had no gene match.

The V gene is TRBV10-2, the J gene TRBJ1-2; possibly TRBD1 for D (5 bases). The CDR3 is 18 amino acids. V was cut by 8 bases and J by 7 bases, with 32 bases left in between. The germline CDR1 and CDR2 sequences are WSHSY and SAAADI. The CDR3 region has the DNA TGCGCCAGCCTGATGGGACTACCCCGGGGAGGGATGTCAGGTGGCTACACCTTC. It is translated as CASLMGLPRGGMSGGYTF.

The CDR3 here is CASSGDQGSRKTQYF. CDR3 DNA: TGTGCCAGCAGTGGCGATCAGGGGTCCCGAAAGACCCAGTACTTC. The chain employs TRBV11-1 and TRBJ2-5, with D possibly TRBD1 on 6 matching bases. This CDR3 has 15 amino acids. Germline CDR1 is SGHAT and CDR2 is FQDESV (reference sequence). Between the trimmed V and J ends, which lost 6 bases and 6 bases, there was a span of 20 bases.

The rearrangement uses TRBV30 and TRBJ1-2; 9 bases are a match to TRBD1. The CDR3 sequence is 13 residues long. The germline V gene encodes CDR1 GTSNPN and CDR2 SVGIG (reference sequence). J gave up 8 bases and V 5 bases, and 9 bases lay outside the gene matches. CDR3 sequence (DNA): TGTGCCTGGGCCCACGGACAGGGGATAGGCTACACCTTC. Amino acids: CAWAHGQGIGYTF.

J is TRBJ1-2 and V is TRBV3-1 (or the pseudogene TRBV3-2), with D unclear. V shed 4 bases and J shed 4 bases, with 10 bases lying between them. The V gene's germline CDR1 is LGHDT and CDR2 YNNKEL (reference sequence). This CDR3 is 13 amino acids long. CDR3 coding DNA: TGTGCCAGCAGCCCTAGGGAGGGCTATGGCTACACCTTC. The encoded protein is CASSPREGYGYTF.

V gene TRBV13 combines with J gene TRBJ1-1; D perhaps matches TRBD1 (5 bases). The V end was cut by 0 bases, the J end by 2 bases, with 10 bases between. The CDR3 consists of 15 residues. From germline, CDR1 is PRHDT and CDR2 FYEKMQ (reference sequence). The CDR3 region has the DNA TGTGCCAGCAGCTTAGGACCACAGGTCAACACTGAAGCTTTCTTT. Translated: CASSLGPQVNTEAFF.

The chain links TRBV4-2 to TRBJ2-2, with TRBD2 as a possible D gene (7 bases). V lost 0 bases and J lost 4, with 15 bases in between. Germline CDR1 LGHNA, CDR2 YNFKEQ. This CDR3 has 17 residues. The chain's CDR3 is CASSQDVFGGPTGELFF. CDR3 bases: TGTGCCAGCAGCCAAGATGTCTTCGGGGGGCCCACCGGGGAGCTGTTTTTT.

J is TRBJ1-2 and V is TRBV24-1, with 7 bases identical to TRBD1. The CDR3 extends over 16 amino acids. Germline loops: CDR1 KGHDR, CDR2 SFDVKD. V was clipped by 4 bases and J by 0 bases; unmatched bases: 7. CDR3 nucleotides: TGTGCCACCAGTGAGGCCGGGACAGACTCTAACTATGGCTACACCTTC. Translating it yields CATSEAGTDSNYGYTF.

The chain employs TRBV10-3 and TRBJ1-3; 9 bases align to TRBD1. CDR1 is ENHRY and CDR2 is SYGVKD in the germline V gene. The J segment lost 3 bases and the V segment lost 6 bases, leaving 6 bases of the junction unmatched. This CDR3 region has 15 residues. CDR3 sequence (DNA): TGTGCCATCAGCTCCGGGACAGGGATTGGAAACACCATATATTTT. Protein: CAISSGTGIGNTIYF.

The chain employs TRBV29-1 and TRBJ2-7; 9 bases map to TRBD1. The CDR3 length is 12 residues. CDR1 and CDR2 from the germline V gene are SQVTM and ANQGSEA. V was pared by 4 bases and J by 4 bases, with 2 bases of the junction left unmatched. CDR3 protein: CSVGQGEYEQYF. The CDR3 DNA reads TGCAGCGTTGGACAGGGGGAGTACGAGCAGTACTTC.

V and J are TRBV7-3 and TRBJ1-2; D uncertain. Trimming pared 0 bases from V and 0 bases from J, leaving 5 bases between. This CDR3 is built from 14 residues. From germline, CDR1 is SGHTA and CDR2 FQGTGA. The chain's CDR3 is CASSLTPPNYGYTF. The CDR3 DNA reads TGTGCCAGCAGCTTAACCCCTCCTAACTATGGCTACACCTTC.

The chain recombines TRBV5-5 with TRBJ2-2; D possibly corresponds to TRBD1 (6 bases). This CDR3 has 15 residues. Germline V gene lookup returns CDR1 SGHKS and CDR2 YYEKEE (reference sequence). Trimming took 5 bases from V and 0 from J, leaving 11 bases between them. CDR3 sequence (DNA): TGTGCCAGCAGGTGGACAGACTCGAACACCGGGGAGCTGTTTTTT. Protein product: CASRWTDSNTGELFF.

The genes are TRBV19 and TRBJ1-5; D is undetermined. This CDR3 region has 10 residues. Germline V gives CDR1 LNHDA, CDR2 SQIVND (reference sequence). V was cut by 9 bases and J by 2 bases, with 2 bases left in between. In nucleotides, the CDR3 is TGTGCCAGCGGCAATCAGCCCCAGCATTTT. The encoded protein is CASGNQPQHF.

The DNA for the CDR3 is TGTGCCAGCAGCTTGAGGTTCGGACAGGGGGCCTCCTACGAGCAGTACTTC. This codes for CASSLRFGQGASYEQYF. The chain is built from TRBV5-6 and TRBJ2-7; 11 bases are a match to TRBD1. CDR3 length: 17 amino acids. The germline V gene encodes CDR1 SGHDT and CDR2 YYEEEE. V lost 1 base, J lost 0 bases, and 6 bases stayed unmatched.

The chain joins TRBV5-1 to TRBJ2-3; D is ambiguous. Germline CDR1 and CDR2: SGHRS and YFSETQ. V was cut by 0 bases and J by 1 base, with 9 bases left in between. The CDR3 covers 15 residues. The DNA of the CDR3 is TGCGCCAGCAGCTTGGCCAACCGGGGCACAGATACGCAGTATTTT. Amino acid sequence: CASSLANRGTDTQYF.

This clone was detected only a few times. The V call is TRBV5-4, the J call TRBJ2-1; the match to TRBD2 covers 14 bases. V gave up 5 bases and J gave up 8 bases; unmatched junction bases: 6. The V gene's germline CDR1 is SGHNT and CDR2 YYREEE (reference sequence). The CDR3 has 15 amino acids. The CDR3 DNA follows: TGTGCCAGCAGACGAGGACTAGCGGGGGGAGATGAGCAGTTCTTC. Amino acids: CASRRGLAGGDEQFF.

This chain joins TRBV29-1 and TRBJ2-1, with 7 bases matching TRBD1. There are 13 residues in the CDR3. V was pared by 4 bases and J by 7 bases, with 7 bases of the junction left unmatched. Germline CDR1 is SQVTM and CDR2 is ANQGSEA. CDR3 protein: CSVVTGLVNEQFF. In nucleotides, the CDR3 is TGCAGCGTTGTGACAGGGTTGGTGAATGAGCAGTTCTTC.

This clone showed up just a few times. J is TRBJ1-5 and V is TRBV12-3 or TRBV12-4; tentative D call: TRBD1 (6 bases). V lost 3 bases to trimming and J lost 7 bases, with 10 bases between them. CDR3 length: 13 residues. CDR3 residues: CASSFGGFQPQHF. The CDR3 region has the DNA TGTGCCAGCAGTTTTGGGGGCTTCCAGCCCCAGCATTTT.

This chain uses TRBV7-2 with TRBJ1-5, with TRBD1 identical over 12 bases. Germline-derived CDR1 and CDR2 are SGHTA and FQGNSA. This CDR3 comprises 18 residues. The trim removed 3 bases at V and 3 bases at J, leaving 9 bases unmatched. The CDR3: CASSFTGTGGSVNQPQHF. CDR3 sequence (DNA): TGTGCCAGCAGCTTTACCGGGACAGGGGGCTCAGTCAATCAGCCCCAGCATTTT.

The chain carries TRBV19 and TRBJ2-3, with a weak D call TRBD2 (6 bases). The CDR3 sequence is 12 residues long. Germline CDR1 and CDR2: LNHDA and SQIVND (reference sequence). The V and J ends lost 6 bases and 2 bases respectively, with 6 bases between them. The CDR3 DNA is TGTGCCAGTAGGGACTACACAGATACGCAGTATTTT. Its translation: CASRDYTDTQYF. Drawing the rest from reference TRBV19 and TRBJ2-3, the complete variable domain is DGGITQSPKYLFRKEGQNVTLSCEQNLNHDAMYWYRQDPGQGLRLIYYSQIVNDFQKGDIAEGYSVSREKKESFPLTVTSAQKNPTAFYLCASRDYTDTQYFGPGTRLTVL.

The CDR3 here is CASSVYDRGGTEAFF. CDR3 sequence (DNA): TGTGCCAGCAGCGTATATGACAGAGGGGGCACTGAAGCTTTCTTT. The rearrangement joins TRBV9 to TRBJ1-1; perhaps TRBD1 as D (6 bases). The CDR3 loop spans 15 amino acids. V was pared by 1 base and J by 4 bases, with 14 bases between. CDR1 is SGDLS and CDR2 is YYNGEE in the germline V gene.

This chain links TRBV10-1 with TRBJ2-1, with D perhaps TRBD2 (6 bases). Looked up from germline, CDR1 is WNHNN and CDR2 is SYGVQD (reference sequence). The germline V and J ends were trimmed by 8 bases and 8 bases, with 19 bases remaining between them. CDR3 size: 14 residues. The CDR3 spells CASSKEGVEDEQFF. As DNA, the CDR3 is TGCGCCAGCTCGAAGGAGGGTGTGGAGGATGAGCAGTTCTTC.

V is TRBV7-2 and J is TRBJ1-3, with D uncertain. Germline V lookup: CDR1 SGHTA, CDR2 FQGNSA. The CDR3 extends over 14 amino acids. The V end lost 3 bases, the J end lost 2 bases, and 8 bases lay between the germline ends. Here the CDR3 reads CASSLRDAGNTIYF. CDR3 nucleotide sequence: TGTGCCAGCAGCTTGAGGGATGCTGGAAACACCATATATTTT.

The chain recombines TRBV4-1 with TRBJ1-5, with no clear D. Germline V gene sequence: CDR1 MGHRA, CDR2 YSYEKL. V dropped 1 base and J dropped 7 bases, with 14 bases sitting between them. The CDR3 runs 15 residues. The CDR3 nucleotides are TGCGCCAGCAGCCAAGTTGTGACTTCCGGGCAGCCCCAGCATTTT. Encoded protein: CASSQVVTSGQPQHF.

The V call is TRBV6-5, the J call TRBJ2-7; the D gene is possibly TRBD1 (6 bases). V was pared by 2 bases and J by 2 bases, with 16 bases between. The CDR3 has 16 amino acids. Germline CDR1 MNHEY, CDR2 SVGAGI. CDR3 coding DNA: TGTGCCAGCAGTTACGGTTTCGGGACACCCCCCTACGAGCAGTACTTC. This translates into CASSYGFGTPPYEQYF.

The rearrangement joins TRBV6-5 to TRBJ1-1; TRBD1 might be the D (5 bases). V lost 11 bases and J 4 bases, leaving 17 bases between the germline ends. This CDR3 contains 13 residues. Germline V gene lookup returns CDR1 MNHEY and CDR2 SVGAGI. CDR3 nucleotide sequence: TGTGCCGGCTCCAGGGTCCCTAGCACTGAAGCTTTCTTT. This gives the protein CAGSRVPSTEAFF.